This paragraph reports one T cell receptor (beta chain). Its specific antigen is unknown. Qualities for individual bases were not recorded, and no much larger clone is one base off. This specimen belongs to a study of blood T cell repertoires in COVID-19 (dated by TCRdb to the early 2020s). Looking at the study overall: Collaborator samples came from the United States, Italy and Spain and covered acute and convalescent phases of COVID-19. The material from the prospective study consisted of cDNA or gDNA derived from T cells, B-cell-depleted T cells, or PBMCs. Deeply sampled blood TCRbeta repertoires from subjects exposed to, actively infected with, or recovered from COVID-19 were included in the dataset. A freely available public database, intended as a resource for researchers studying the immune response to SARS-CoV-2, is where the repertoires were released. Samples came from the ongoing ImmuneRACE study (first 160 participants) plus 1,254 subjects from 6 global collaborators. A de-identified subject ID, COVID-19 status, age in years and sex were almost always included in the sample metadata. Where available, HLA class I and class II types were obtained from metadata supplied by the sample provider rather than from assay-based typing. Results and caveats for the whole study, not just this receptor: Clinical and demographic metadata were provided uncurated, with the amount varying by source and participant.

Unmatched junction bases come to 1, with V trimmed by 6 bases and J by 7 bases. There are 11 amino acids in the CDR3, from cysteine to phenylalanine inclusive. Solely the CDR3 DNA is kept, with 33 bases framed from the first base. In the germline V gene, CDR1 corresponds to ENHRY and CDR2 to SYGVKD. Whole blood was collected in K2EDTA tubes by collaborating institutions according to the institutions' own protocols. For TCRbeta analysis, collaborators shipped samples in one of three forms: frozen whole blood, isolated PBMCs, or DNA extracted from either of those sample types. The immunoSEQ Assay, a bias-controlled multiplex PCR, was used to amplify TCRbeta CDR3 regions from genomic DNA. Turning to the authors' computational methods: The number of nucleated cells in each sample was estimated from the amplification of reference gene primers within the assay. To quantify the absolute abundance of each unique TCRbeta CDR3 rearrangement, sequence reads were collapsed and filtered. For each sample, productive Simpson clonality was calculated as the square root of Simpson's diversity index over productive rearrangements. TCRdb limited this immuneACCESS table to in-frame rearrangements with V and J called. A share of clones is missing; checked studies link under half to unresolved V genes, and the rest is unexplained. V, J and clone size were drawn from that table, and D and trimming were deduced from the DNA. This sample comprises approximately 310,000 clones, around 90% of them detected only once. The leading ten clones occupy 1% of the sample.

The sequence joins TRBV10-3 to TRBJ1-1, and 8 bases in between align with TRBD1. The receptor was derived from a man aged 50 or older with active or convalescent COVID-19. Sequences were obtained from peripheral blood. For the CDR3, the sequence is CAIRGQDEAFF. The sequenced DNA is TGTGCCATCAGGGGACAGGATGAAGCTTTCTTT.